The 25 T cell receptor beta chains below were found in one sample sequenced in a study of T cells in Graves' hyperthyroidism and ophthalmopathy. Researchers took RNA transcripts and amplified the TCR beta CDR3 regions from them. Carried out on the TCR CDR3, a first-round RT-PCR used the HTBI primer set. TCRdb itself ran the multiplex PCR reads through MiXCR, one entry per CDR3 protein. The data show about 580,000 distinct CDR3 sequences, under 60% seen once. The sample taken for sequencing was peripheral blood or thyroid tissue (not recorded which). These receptors were obtained from a woman younger than 35 with Graves' hyperthyroidism.

The chain is built from TRBV24-1 and TRBJ1-2, with 7 nucleotides matching TRBD1. The CDR3 is made up of 13 amino acids. From germline, CDR1 is KGHDR and CDR2 SFDVKD. After removal of 4 bases from V and 5 bases from J, the junction contained 3 bases not matched to a gene. Here the CDR3 reads CATSDVQGYGYTF. CDR3 DNA: TGTGCCACCAGTGACGTACAGGGGTATGGCTACACCTTC.

This rearrangement joins TRBV13 to TRBJ2-5, with 11 bases identical to TRBD2. The CDR3 has 18 residues. Germline V gene sequence: CDR1 PRHDT, CDR2 FYEKMQ (reference sequence). V was clipped by 5 bases and J by 1 base; unmatched bases: 12. The CDR3 nucleotides are TGTGCCAGCAGCCCCAGATTACATGGGACTAGCGGCCAAGAGACCCAGTACTTC. This sequence encodes CASSPRLHGTSGQETQYF.

The V call is TRBV7-8, the J call TRBJ1-5; D unclear. The CDR3 contains 13 residues. The germline V gene has CDR1 SGHVS and CDR2 FQNEAQ. With 1 base removed from V and 14 bases from J, the gap between germline ends came to 15 bases. CDR3 in amino acids: CASSLGRQSYEHF. The CDR3 DNA sequence: TGTGCCAGCAGCTTAGGACGACAATCCTACGAGCATTTT.

The chain is built from TRBV24-1 and TRBJ2-3; D may be TRBD1 (5 bases). Germline values: CDR1 KGHDR, CDR2 SFDVKD. Trimming removed 3 bases at V and 1 base at J, with 13 bases between. This CDR3 has 16 residues. CDR3 in DNA: TGTGCCACCAGTGATCGACAGTCAGGAGGCACAGATACGCAGTATTTT. The encoded protein is CATSDRQSGGTDTQYF.

The rearrangement links TRBV5-1 to TRBJ2-7, with 8 positions matching TRBD2. The J call is uncertain, as TRBJ2-1 better fits the DNA end. Germline loops: CDR1 SGHRS, CDR2 YFSETQ. The CDR3 is 16 residues long. CDR3 in DNA: TGCGCCAGCAGCTTGACCGGGACTAGTGGCTACAATGAGCAGTTCTTC. It translates to CASSLTGTSGYNEQFF.

There are many counts of this clonotype. J is TRBJ2-7 and V is TRBV29-1, with 13 bases fitting TRBD2. J gave up 2 bases and V 1 base, and 2 bases lay outside the gene matches. Germline CDR1 SQVTM, CDR2 ANQGSEA. This CDR3 spans 15 amino acids. CDR3 region: CSVEGTSGRTYEQYF. The CDR3, as DNA: TGCAGCGTTGAAGGGACTAGCGGGAGAACCTACGAGCAGTACTTC.

This clonotype has a count of ten or more. The gene calls are TRBV7-8 and TRBJ1-2; TRBD1 aligns across 10 bases. CDR1 and CDR2 (germline): SGHVS, FQNEAQ. The V and J ends lost 6 bases and 4 bases, in that order; junction bases with no gene match: 5. This CDR3 is built from 14 residues. CDR3 loop: CASRPRDRGYGYTF. CDR3 DNA sequence: TGTGCCAGCAGACCTAGGGACAGGGGCTATGGCTACACCTTC.

About this clonotype itself: One junction end does not reproduce the germline sequence, and a read error may be involved. The genes are TRBV10-3 and TRBJ2-7; 10 nucleotides align to TRBD2. Germline V CDR1 and CDR2: ENHRY, SYGVKD. The CDR3 is made up of 18 amino acids. CDR3 amino acids: CAISGSLPSGSVTYEQYF. In DNA, the CDR3 is TGTGCCATCAGTGGGTCACTCCCTAGCGGGAGCGTGACCTACGAGCAGTATTTC.

This CDR3 is CSAYGLAGEGETQYF. For the CDR3, the DNA is TGCAGTGCTTACGGACTAGCGGGAGAGGGGGAGACCCAGTACTTC. The V and J genes are TRBV20-1 and TRBJ2-5, with 13 bases matching TRBD2. This CDR3 has 15 amino acids. V shed 5 bases and J 5 bases; nucleotides not matched to a gene: 8. In germline, CDR1 is DFQATT, CDR2 SNEGSKA (reference sequence).

The chain's CDR3 is CSASDGQRAFF. The CDR3 coding sequence is TGCAGCGCCTCAGATGGACAGAGGGCTTTCTTT. The V gene is TRBV29-1, the J gene TRBJ1-1, with D tentatively TRBD1 (6 bases). V dropped 7 bases and J dropped 11 bases, with 17 bases sitting between them. The CDR3 is made up of 11 amino acids. The germline V gene has CDR1 SQVTM and CDR2 ANQGSEA.

The gene calls are TRBV5-1 and TRBJ2-7; unclear D gene. CDR1 is SGHRS and CDR2 is YFSETQ in the germline V gene. V was clipped by 2 bases and J by 3 bases, with 15 bases between them. The CDR3 covers 15 residues. The CDR3 reads CASSFEPLRNYEQYF. CDR3 nucleotides: TGCGCCAGCAGCTTTGAACCCCTTCGAAACTACGAGCAGTACTTC.

This clonotype was seen repeatedly, ten times or more. The CDR3 reads CASGGYTGNSPLHF. The CDR3 DNA follows: TGTGCCAGTGGGGGATATACAGGGAATTCACCCCTCCACTTT. This chain joins TRBV19 and TRBJ1-6, with D tentatively TRBD1 (6 bases). The length of the CDR3 is 14 residues. With 8 bases removed from V and 7 bases from J, the gap between germline ends came to 15 bases. CDR1 and CDR2 (germline): LNHDA, SQIVND (reference sequence).

Many counts were recorded for this clonotype. This chain uses TRBV5-1 with TRBJ2-5; D unclear. V dropped 3 bases and J dropped 1 base, with 16 bases sitting between them. The germline V gene has CDR1 SGHRS and CDR2 YFSETQ. The CDR3 is 16 residues long. CDR3 residues: CASSSATHESQETQYF. DNA for the CDR3: TGCGCCAGCAGCTCGGCCACACATGAGTCCCAAGAGACCCAGTACTTC.

This clonotype occurred many times. The DNA for the CDR3 is TGTGCCAGCAGACAACAGGACGCGAACACCGGGGAGCTGTTTTTT. Translation gives CASRQQDANTGELFF. The chain couples TRBV12-3 or TRBV12-4 to TRBJ2-2, with D perhaps matching TRBD1 (5 bases). V shed 6 bases and J shed 0 bases, with 11 bases lying between them. The CDR3 is 15 residues long.

In the case of this clonotype: At one end the junction does not follow the germline gene, possibly because of a read error. The V and J genes are TRBV7-6 and TRBJ2-7; tentatively, D is TRBD2 (5 bases). Germline V gives CDR1 SGHVS, CDR2 FNYEAQ. The CDR3 extends over 16 amino acids. The CDR3 DNA reads as TGTGCCAGCAGTTTAGCCCCGTACGGGATGGCCTACGAGCAGTACTTC. Protein sequence: CASSLAPYGMAYEQYF.

In this sample, this clonotype turned up many times. This sequence joins TRBV19 and TRBJ2-7; D is unresolved. Deletions cut 3 bases from V and 4 bases from J, with 10 bases between. The CDR3 has 13 residues. CDR1 and CDR2 (germline): LNHDA, SQIVND (reference sequence). The CDR3 spells CASSIVFPYEQYF. CDR3 coding DNA: TGTGCCAGTAGTATCGTTTTTCCGTACGAGCAGTACTTC.

The chain couples TRBV6-2 or TRBV6-3 to TRBJ1-1; a weak D match, TRBD1 (6 bases). Germline V gene sequence: CDR1 MNHEY, CDR2 SVGEGT. The CDR3 sequence is 14 residues long. V was clipped by 5 bases and J by 8 bases, with 18 bases between them. The CDR3 spells CASSVSGVRAEAFF. CDR3 DNA: TGTGCCAGCAGTGTATCAGGGGTGCGGGCCGAAGCTTTCTTT.

In its sample, this clonotype was seen many times. The chain joins TRBV12-3 or TRBV12-4 to TRBJ2-7, with D possibly matching TRBD2 (5 bases). The CDR3 spans 14 residues. Trimming took off 2 bases at V and 5 bases at J, with 13 bases between the two ends. The CDR3 DNA sequence: TGTGCCAGCAGTTTACGCGGGTTGTTGGACGAGCAGTACTTC. Protein product: CASSLRGLLDEQYF.

The chain joins TRBV20-1 to TRBJ1-1; possible D gene TRBD1, 5 bases. V lost 5 bases and J 10 bases, leaving 17 bases between the germline ends. Germline CDR1 DFQATT, CDR2 SNEGSKA (reference sequence). CDR3 length: 12 amino acids. CDR3 amino acids: CSAERRGVRAFF. CDR3 coding DNA: TGCAGTGCTGAGCGGCGGGGGGTGCGAGCTTTCTTT.

This clonotype was recorded at least ten times. The chain uses TRBV2 and TRBJ2-5; 12 bases line up with TRBD1. The V gene's germline CDR1 is SNHLY and CDR2 FYNNEI. This CDR3 region has 15 residues. V dropped 6 bases and J dropped 5; count of bases not matched to a gene: 7. CDR3 sequence (DNA): TGTGCCAGCAGGTCCGGGACAGGGGGCCGCGAGACCCAGTACTTC. Translated: CASRSGTGGRETQYF.

The chain uses TRBV15 and TRBJ1-5, with unresolved D. The V end was cut by 3 bases, the J end by 4 bases, with 13 bases between. The CDR3 is 15 amino acids. Germline V CDR1 and CDR2: LNHNV, YYDKDF (reference sequence). The CDR3: CATSSAGRTNQPQHF. The CDR3 DNA sequence: TGTGCCACCAGCAGTGCCGGTAGGACGAATCAGCCCCAGCATTTT.

Concerning this clonotype: This sequence may be a read error, since a much larger clone differs from it by one base. For the CDR3, the DNA is TGCGCCAGCAGCTTGTCCTCCTTGGACGAGCAGTACTTC. The encoded protein is CASSLSSLDEQYF. The J gene is TRBJ2-7, the V gene TRBV5-1; the D is unclear. This CDR3 is 13 amino acids long. Looked up from germline, CDR1 is SGHRS and CDR2 is YFSETQ. Trimming shortened V by 1 base and J by 5 bases, and 10 bases separated the two germline ends.

This clonotype was counted many times. The chain's CDR3 is CTPAGPMNTEAFF. The CDR3 DNA sequence: TGCACCCCGGCCGGGCCCATGAACACTGAAGCTTTCTTT. V usage is TRBV20-1 and J usage is TRBJ1-1, with D unclear. In germline, CDR1 is DFQATT, CDR2 SNEGSKA (reference sequence). There are 13 residues in the CDR3.

The table lists this clonotype with many counts. The V call is TRBV15, the J call TRBJ2-7, with no clear D. V was cut by 4 bases and J by 2 bases, with 3 bases left in between. From germline, CDR1 is LNHNV and CDR2 YYDKDF (reference sequence). There are 11 residues in the CDR3. CDR3 sequence: CATSTPYEQYF. DNA of the CDR3: TGTGCCACCAGCACCCCCTACGAGCAGTACTTC.

The rearrangement uses TRBV27 and TRBJ2-7; TRBD2 is a possible D gene (5 bases). Germline V CDR1 and CDR2: MNHEY, SMNVEV (reference sequence). The CDR3 extends over 16 amino acids. Between the trimmed V and J ends, which lost 1 base and 5 bases, there was a span of 18 bases. CDR3 sequence (DNA): TGTGCCAGCAGTTTATTTAGTTACGGGGTATCGGACGAGCAGTACTTC. The encoded protein is CASSLFSYGVSDEQYF.